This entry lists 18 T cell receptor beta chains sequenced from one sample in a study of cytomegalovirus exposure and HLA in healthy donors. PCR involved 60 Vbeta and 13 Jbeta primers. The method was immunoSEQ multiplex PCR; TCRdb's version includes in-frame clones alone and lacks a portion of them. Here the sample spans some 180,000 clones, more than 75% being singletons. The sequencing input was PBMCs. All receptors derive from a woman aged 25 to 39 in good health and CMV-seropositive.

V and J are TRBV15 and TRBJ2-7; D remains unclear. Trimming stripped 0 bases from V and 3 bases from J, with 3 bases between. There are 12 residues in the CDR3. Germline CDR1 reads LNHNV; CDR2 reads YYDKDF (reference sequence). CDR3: CATSRDYYEQYF. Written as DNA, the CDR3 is TGTGCCACCAGCAGAGACTACTACGAGCAGTACTTC.

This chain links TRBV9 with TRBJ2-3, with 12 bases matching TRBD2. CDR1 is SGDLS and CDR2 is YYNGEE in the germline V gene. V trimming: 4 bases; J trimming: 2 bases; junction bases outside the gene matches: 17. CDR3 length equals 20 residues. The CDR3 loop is CASSPTRTSGVSRLTDTQYF. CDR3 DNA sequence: TGTGCCAGCAGCCCGACTAGGACTAGCGGGGTGTCACGACTCACAGATACGCAGTATTTT.

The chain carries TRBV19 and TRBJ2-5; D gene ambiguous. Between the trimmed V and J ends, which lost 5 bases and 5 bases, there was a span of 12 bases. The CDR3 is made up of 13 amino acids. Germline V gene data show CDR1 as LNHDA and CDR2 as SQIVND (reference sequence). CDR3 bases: TGTGCCAGTAGTGCCACGCCCAGGGAGACCCAGTACTTC. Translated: CASSATPRETQYF.

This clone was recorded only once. The CDR3 is CASSISANRNEQFF. The DNA of the CDR3 is TGTGCCAGTAGTATTAGTGCTAACCGCAATGAGCAGTTCTTC. The chain uses TRBV19 and TRBJ2-1; no firm D call. V lost 3 bases and J lost 6, with 12 bases in between. Per germline, CDR1 LNHDA and CDR2 SQIVND (reference sequence). CDR3 length: 14 residues.

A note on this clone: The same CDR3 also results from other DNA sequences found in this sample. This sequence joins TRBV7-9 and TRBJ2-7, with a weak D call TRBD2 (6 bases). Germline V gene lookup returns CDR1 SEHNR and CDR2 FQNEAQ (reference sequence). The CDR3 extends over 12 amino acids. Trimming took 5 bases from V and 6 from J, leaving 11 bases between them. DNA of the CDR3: TGTGCCAGCAGCCTCGGAGGGAGCGAGCAGTACTTC. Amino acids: CASSLGGSEQYF.

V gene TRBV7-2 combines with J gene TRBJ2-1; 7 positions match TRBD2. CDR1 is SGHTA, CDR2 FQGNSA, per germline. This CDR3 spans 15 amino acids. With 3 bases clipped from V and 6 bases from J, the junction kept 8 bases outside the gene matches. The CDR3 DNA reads TGTGCCAGCAGCTTGACTAGCCCCACCACCAATGAGCAGTTCTTC. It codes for CASSLTSPTTNEQFF.

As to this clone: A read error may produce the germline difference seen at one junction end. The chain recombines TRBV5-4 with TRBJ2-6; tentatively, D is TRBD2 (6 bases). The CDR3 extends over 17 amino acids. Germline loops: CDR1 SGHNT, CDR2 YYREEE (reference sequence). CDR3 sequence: CASRTGGTLSGANGLTF. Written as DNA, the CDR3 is TGTGCCAGCAGGACCGGGGGAACGCTCTCTGGGGCCAACGGCCTGACTTTC.

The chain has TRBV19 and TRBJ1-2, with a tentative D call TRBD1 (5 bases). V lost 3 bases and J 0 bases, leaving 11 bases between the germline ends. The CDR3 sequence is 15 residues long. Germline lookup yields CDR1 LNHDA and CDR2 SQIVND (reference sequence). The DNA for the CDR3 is TGTGCCAGTAGTATGGGGCCAGGGTCTAACTATGGCTACACCTTC. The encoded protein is CASSMGPGSNYGYTF.

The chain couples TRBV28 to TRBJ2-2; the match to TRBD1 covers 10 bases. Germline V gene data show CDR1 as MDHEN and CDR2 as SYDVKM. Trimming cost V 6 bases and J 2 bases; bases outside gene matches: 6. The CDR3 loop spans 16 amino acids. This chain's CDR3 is CASREDRGHNTGELFF. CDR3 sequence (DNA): TGTGCCAGCAGAGAAGACAGGGGGCACAACACCGGGGAGCTGTTTTTT. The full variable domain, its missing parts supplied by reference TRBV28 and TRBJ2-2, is DVKVTQSSRYLVKRTGEKVFLECVQDMDHENMFWYRQDPGLGLRLIYFSYDVKMKEKGDIPEGYSVSREKKERFSLILESASTNQTSMYLCASREDRGHNTGELFFGEGSRLTVL.

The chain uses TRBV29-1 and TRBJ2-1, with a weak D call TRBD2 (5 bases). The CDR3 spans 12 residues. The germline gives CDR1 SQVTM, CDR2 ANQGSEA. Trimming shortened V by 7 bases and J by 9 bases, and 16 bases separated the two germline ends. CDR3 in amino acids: CSAGNSEVEQFF. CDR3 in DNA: TGCAGCGCGGGGAACTCGGAGGTTGAGCAGTTCTTC.

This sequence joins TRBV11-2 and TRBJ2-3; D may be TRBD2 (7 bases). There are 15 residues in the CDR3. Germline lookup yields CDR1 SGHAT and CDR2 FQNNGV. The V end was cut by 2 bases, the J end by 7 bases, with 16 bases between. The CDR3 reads CASSLLAGALYTQYF. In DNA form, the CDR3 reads TGTGCCAGCAGCTTACTGGCGGGGGCCCTATATACGCAGTATTTT.

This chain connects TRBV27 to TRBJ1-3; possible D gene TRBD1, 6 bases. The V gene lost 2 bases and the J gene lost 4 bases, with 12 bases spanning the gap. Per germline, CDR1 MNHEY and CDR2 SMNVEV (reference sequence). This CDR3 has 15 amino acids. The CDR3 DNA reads TGTGCCAGCAGTTTAGAGGGGGAAGTAGGAAACACCATATATTTT. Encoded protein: CASSLEGEVGNTIYF.

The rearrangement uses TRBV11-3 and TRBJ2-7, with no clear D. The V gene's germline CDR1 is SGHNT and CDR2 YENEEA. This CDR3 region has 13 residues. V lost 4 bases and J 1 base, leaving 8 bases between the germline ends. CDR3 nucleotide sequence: TGTGCCAGCAGCTCCGCGGAGTCCTACGAGCAGTACTTC. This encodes CASSSAESYEQYF. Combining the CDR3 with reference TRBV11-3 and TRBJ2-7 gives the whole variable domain EAGVVQSPRYKIIEKKQPVAFWCNPISGHNTLYWYLQNLGQGPELLIRYENEEAVDDSQLPKDRFSAERLKGVDSTLKIQPAELGDSAVYLCASSSAESYEQYFGPGTRLTVT.

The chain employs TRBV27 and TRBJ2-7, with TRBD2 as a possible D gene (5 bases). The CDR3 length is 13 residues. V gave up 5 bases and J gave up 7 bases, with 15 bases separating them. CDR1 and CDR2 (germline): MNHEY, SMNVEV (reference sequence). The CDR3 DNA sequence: TGTGCCAGCAGTCCCCAGGTGTCGGGGGAGCAGTACTTC. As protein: CASSPQVSGEQYF.

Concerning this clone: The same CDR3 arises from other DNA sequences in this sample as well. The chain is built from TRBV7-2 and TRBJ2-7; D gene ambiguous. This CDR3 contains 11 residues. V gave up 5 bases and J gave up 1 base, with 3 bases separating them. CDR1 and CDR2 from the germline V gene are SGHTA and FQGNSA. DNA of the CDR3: TGTGCCAGCAGCCTATCCTACGAGCAGTACTTC. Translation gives CASSLSYEQYF. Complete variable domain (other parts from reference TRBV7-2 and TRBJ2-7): GAGVSQSPSNKVTEKGKDVELRCDPISGHTALYWYRQSLGQGLEFLIYFQGNSAPDKSGLPSDRFSAERTGGSVSTLTIQRTQQEDSAVYLCASSLSYEQYFGPGTRLTVT.

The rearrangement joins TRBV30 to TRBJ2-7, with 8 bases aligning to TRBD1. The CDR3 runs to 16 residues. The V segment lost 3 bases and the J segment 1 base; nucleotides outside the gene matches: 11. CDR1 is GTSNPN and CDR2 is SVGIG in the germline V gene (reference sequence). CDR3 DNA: TGTGCCTGGAGCCTACCCTCGGGACAGGTTTCCTACGAGCAGTACTTC. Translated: CAWSLPSGQVSYEQYF.

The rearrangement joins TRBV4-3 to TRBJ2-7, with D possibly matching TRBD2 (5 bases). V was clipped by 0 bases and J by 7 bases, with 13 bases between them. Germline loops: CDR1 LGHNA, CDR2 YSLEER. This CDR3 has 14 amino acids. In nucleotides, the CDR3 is TGCGCCAGCAGCCAAGAACGGGCCACGGGGGAGCAGTACTTC. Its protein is CASSQERATGEQYF.

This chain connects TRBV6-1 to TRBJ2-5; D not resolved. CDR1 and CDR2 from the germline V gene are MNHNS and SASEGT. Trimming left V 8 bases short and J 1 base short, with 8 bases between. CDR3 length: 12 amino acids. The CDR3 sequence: CASSAIQETQYF. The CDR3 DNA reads TGTGCCAGCTCAGCGATCCAAGAGACCCAGTACTTC.